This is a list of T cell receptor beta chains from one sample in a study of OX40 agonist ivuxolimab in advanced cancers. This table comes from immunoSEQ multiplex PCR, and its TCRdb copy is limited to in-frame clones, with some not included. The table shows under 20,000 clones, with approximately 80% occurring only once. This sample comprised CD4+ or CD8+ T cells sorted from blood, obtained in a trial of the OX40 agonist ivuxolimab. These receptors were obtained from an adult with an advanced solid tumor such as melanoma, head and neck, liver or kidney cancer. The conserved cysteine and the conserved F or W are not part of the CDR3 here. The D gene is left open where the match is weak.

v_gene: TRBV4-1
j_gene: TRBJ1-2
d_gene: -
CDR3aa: ASSQVNRDGYT

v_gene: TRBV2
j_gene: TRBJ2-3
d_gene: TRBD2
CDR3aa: ATSRERGSTDTQY

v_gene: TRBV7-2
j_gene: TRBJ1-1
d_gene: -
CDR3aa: ASSPGRANTEAF

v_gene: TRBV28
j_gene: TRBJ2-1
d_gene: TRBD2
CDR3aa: ASSFVAGGYNEQF

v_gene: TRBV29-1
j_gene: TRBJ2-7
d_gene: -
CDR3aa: SVELQGAEEQY

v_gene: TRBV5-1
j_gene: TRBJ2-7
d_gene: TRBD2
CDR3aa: ASSSGTYEQY

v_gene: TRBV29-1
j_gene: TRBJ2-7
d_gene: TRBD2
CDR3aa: SVVRGGFSYEQY

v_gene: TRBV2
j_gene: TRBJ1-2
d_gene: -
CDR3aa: ASSEERNYGYT

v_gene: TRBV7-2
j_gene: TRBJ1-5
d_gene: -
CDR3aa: ASSLVGGNQPQH

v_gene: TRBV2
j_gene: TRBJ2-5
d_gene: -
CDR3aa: ASSDGGADEETQY

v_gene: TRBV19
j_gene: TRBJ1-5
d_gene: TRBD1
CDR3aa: ASSLTGGGQPQH

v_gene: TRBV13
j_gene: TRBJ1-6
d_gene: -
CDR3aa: ASSLGQGSSPLH

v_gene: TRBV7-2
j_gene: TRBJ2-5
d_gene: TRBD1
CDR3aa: ASSPDRGETQY

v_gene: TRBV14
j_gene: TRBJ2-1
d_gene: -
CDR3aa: ASSQDSGWLSSYNEQF